Shown below are 17 T cell receptor beta chains from a single sample sequenced in a study of blood T cell repertoires in COVID-19. Method: immunoSEQ multiplex PCR; TCRdb's copy keeps in-frame clones and lacks some. The sample includes 45,000 to 65,000 clones, approximately 80% of them seen just once. The sequencing input was peripheral blood. The receptors here all came from a man aged 60 to 69 with acute or convalescent COVID-19.

The chain carries TRBV5-8 and TRBJ1-2; the match to TRBD1 covers 10 bases. The germline V gene encodes CDR1 SGHTS and CDR2 YDEGEE. V gave up 3 bases and J gave up 4 bases; unmatched junction bases: 3. The CDR3 length is 14 residues. The CDR3 DNA sequence: TGTGCCAGCAGCTGGACAGGGGGTGCCTATGGCTACACCTTC. Translated, it gives CASSWTGGAYGYTF.

The chain links TRBV7-6 to TRBJ1-1; D perhaps matches TRBD1 (5 bases). The CDR3 totals 16 residues. From germline, CDR1 is SGHVS and CDR2 FNYEAQ. V was cut by 1 base and J by 2 bases, with 14 bases left in between. This chain's CDR3 is CASSLGGPGSNTEAFF. CDR3 bases: TGTGCCAGCAGCTTAGGTGGGCCAGGGTCTAACACTGAAGCTTTCTTT.

This rearrangement joins TRBV6-6 to TRBJ1-2; weak D call: TRBD1 (5 bases). The length of the CDR3 is 17 residues. Germline V gene data show CDR1 as MNHNY and CDR2 as SVGAGI (reference sequence). V shed 5 bases and J shed 5 bases, with 24 bases lying between them. DNA for the CDR3: TGTGCCAGCAGTCCCCCGCCCTACCTAGACAGCTCTTATGGCTACACCTTC. It encodes CASSPPPYLDSSYGYTF.

This chain uses TRBV5-1 with TRBJ1-3; D gene unclear. Trimming removed 1 base at V and 6 bases at J, with 14 bases between. The CDR3 is made up of 15 amino acids. CDR1 and CDR2 from the germline V gene are SGHRS and YFSETQ. The CDR3 loop is CASSLTPTKENTIYF. As DNA, the CDR3 is TGCGCCAGCAGCTTGACACCTACTAAGGAAAACACCATATATTTT.

V gene TRBV5-4 combines with J gene TRBJ1-5; D gene uncertain. V lost 3 bases and J lost 5, with 6 bases in between. The CDR3 is 12 amino acids. Germline lookup yields CDR1 SGHNT and CDR2 YYREEE (reference sequence). CDR3 loop: CASSWAYQPQHF. The CDR3 coding sequence is TGTGCCAGCAGCTGGGCATATCAGCCCCAGCATTTT.

Remarks on this clone: The same CDR3 also results from other DNA sequences found in this sample. The chain is built from TRBV9 and TRBJ2-1, with a weak D call TRBD1 (5 bases). The germline V gene encodes CDR1 SGDLS and CDR2 YYNGEE. Deletions cut 0 bases from V and 0 bases from J, with 10 bases between. This CDR3 comprises 16 residues. CDR3 protein: CASSVGQGSSYNEQFF. CDR3 coding DNA: TGTGCCAGCAGCGTAGGCCAGGGCAGCTCCTACAATGAGCAGTTCTTC.

The chain has TRBV6-6 and TRBJ1-1; D is perhaps TRBD1 (6 bases). Looked up from germline, CDR1 is MNHNY and CDR2 is SVGAGI (reference sequence). This CDR3 contains 13 residues. Trimming shortened V by 11 bases and J by 0 bases, and 13 bases separated the two germline ends. The DNA for the CDR3 is TGTGCCGTAGACAGGATGATGAACACTGAAGCTTTCTTT. This translates into CAVDRMMNTEAFF.

The rearrangement uses TRBV5-1 and TRBJ2-7, with 8 bases lining up with TRBD1. The V gene end was trimmed by 4 bases and the J gene end by 2 bases; junction bases not matched to a gene: 5. The CDR3 sequence is 14 residues long. Germline CDR1 is SGHRS and CDR2 is YFSETQ. Here the CDR3 reads CASSLTGQAYEQYF. The CDR3, as DNA: TGCGCCAGCAGCCTCACGGGACAGGCCTACGAGCAGTACTTC.

In its sample, this clone was seen once. The chain employs TRBV21-1 and TRBJ2-1; TRBD2, the table's D call, lacks a check against the DNA. TRBV21-1 is a pseudogene segment. The CDR3 has 14 amino acids. The CDR3, as DNA: TGTGCCAGCACAGTGGAGGGAGGTGGGTATGAGCAGTTCTTC. Residues: CASTVEGGGYEQFF.

There are a few counts of this clone. The chain uses TRBV5-8 and TRBJ2-3; TRBD2 matches at 9 bases. Germline V CDR1 and CDR2: SGHTS, YDEGEE. The CDR3 extends over 16 amino acids. The trim removed 3 bases at V and 6 bases at J, leaving 11 bases unmatched. This CDR3 reads CASSSLGGGALDTQYF. The CDR3 DNA is TGTGCCAGCAGCTCCCTAGGCGGGGGGGCTTTGGATACGCAGTATTTT. The whole variable domain, filled in from reference TRBV5-8 and TRBJ2-3, reads EAGVTQSPTHLIKTRGQQATLRCSPISGHTSVYWYQQALGLGLQFLLWYDEGEERNRGNFPPRFSGRQFPNYSSELNVNALELEDSALYLCASSSLGGGALDTQYFGPGTRLTVL.

V gene TRBV7-9 combines with J gene TRBJ2-7, with 10 bases lining up with TRBD1. After removal of 5 bases from V and 6 bases from J, the junction contained 10 bases not matched to a gene. Per germline, CDR1 SEHNR and CDR2 FQNEAQ (reference sequence). This CDR3 is built from 15 residues. In DNA form, the CDR3 reads TGTGCCAGCAGCGTGTCGGGACAGGGGTTAGGCGAGCAGTACTTC. Protein sequence: CASSVSGQGLGEQYF.

The count of this clone is one. The chain links TRBV2 to TRBJ2-7; 7 bases are shared with TRBD1. The CDR3 totals 15 residues. V lost 6 bases, J lost 3 bases, and 11 bases stayed unmatched. Germline CDR1 SNHLY, CDR2 FYNNEI. Here the CDR3 reads CASSSYDRDIYEQYF. The CDR3 coding sequence is TGTGCCAGCAGCAGTTATGACAGGGACATCTACGAGCAGTACTTC.

The chain employs TRBV29-1 and TRBJ2-5, with 9 positions matching TRBD2. From germline, CDR1 is SQVTM and CDR2 ANQGSEA. V was clipped by 3 bases and J by 4 bases; unmatched bases: 15. There are 17 residues in the CDR3. The CDR3 sequence is CSVEVLASGAIIETQYF. The CDR3 DNA sequence: TGCAGCGTTGAGGTGTTGGCTAGCGGGGCAATTATAGAGACCCAGTACTTC.

The V and J genes are TRBV5-1 and TRBJ1-1, with TRBD1 identical over 7 bases. Germline V gene sequence: CDR1 SGHRS, CDR2 YFSETQ. The CDR3 has 15 amino acids. Trimming at V came to 1 base and at J to 2 bases, leaving 5 bases not matched to a gene. The CDR3 spells CASSLYGTDNTEAFF. CDR3 nucleotides: TGCGCCAGCAGCTTGTACGGGACAGATAACACTGAAGCTTTCTTT.

The CDR3 here is CASSLRGLSGWGTDTQYF. In nucleotides, the CDR3 is TGTGCCAGCAGTTTAAGGGGGTTATCGGGGTGGGGCACAGATACGCAGTATTTT. The chain couples TRBV27 to TRBJ2-3; D might be TRBD1 (6 bases). The CDR3 is 18 residues long. The germline V gene has CDR1 MNHEY and CDR2 SMNVEV (reference sequence). Trimming removed 2 bases from V and 1 base from J, with 19 bases in between.

CDR3 nucleotides: TGTGCCAGCAGGGCGGACAGGGATGGCTACACCTTC. It codes for CASRADRDGYTF. The rearrangement joins TRBV2 to TRBJ1-2, with 8 bases lining up with TRBD1. CDR3 length: 12 residues. Germline V gene sequence: CDR1 SNHLY, CDR2 FYNNEI. After removal of 6 bases from V and 6 bases from J, the junction contained 3 bases not matched to a gene.

The chain is built from TRBV7-2 and TRBJ2-2; TRBD2 matches 10 bases. The CDR3 loop spans 15 amino acids. The V gene's germline CDR1 is SGHTA and CDR2 FQGNSA. V dropped 4 bases and J dropped 1; count of bases not matched to a gene: 0. This CDR3 is CASSWTSGNTGELFF. The CDR3 bases are TGTGCCAGCAGCTGGACTAGCGGGAACACCGGGGAGCTGTTTTTT.